This is a list of T cell receptor beta chains from one sample in a study of T-cell reconstitution after alpha-beta-depleted transplantation in children. TCRdb fed the PCR reads into MiXCR, producing one record per CDR3 protein. The table includes roughly 280,000 distinct CDR3 sequences, 11% detected once. The source was peripheral blood, collected 180 days after TCRalphabeta/CD19-depleted stem cell transplant. These TCRs come from a male patient between 2 and 15 years old who had a stem cell transplant for chronic granulomatous disease, so the T cells may come from the graft donor. The CDR3 runs from the conserved cysteine through the conserved F or W. D genes are given only for firm matches. Clone size, where shown, is once, few, many, or a class for clones that have expanded.

DNA: TGTGCCAGCAGCCAAGATGGGACAGTGGAAGATACGCAGTATTTT; CDR3: CASSQDGTVEDTQYF; J: TRBJ2-3; size: once; D: TRBD1; V: TRBV4-2
DNA: TGCGCCAGCAGCTCCGACTCCCACACCGGGGAGCTGTTTTTT; CDR3: CASSSDSHTGELFF; J: TRBJ2-2; size: many; D: -; V: TRBV5-1
DNA: TGCAGTGCTAGAGTTACCTGGGATACGCAGTATTTT; CDR3: CSARVTWDTQYF; J: TRBJ2-3; size: many; D: -; V: TRBV20-1
DNA: TGTGCCAGCAGTGCGACCTGGACAGTCTTCTCCTACGAGCAGTACTTC; CDR3: CASSATWTVFSYEQYF; J: TRBJ2-7; size: many; D: -; V: TRBV28
DNA: TGTGCCAGCTCACCCTACTCCGGGACAGTCGAAAAACTGTTTTTT; CDR3: CASSPYSGTVEKLFF; J: TRBJ1-4; size: few; D: TRBD1; V: TRBV18
DNA: TGTGCCAGCAGTCCCCAGCGGGACATTCAGTACTTC; CDR3: CASSPQRDIQYF; J: TRBJ2-4; size: many; D: -; V: TRBV12-3/TRBV12-4
DNA: TGTGCCAGCACCCACCATGGTCAGCTGAACACCGGGGAGCTGTTTTTT; CDR3: CASTHHGQLNTGELFF; J: TRBJ2-2; size: many; D: -; V: TRBV5-5
DNA: TGCAGTGCTAGGGAGGTCCCCGGGGAGCTGTTTTTT; CDR3: CSAREVPGELFF; J: TRBJ2-2; size: many; D: -; V: TRBV20-1
DNA: TGCAGTGCTAGATACGGGGGGGGCCTGGAGACCCAGTACTTC; CDR3: CSARYGGGLETQYF; J: TRBJ2-5; size: many; D: TRBD2; V: TRBV20-1
DNA: TGTGCCAGCTGCCAAGAGAGCGGGAGTGTAGGATCCTACAATGAGCAGTTCTTC; CDR3: CASCQESGSVGSYNEQFF; J: TRBJ2-1; size: few; D: TRBD2; V: TRBV7-4
DNA: TGTGCCAGCAGCCACGAGGTACGTGGTCGGGAGACCCAGTACTTC; CDR3: CASSHEVRGRETQYF; J: TRBJ2-5; size: many; D: -; V: TRBV3-1
DNA: TGTGCCAGCAGACGGGACAGGATTGCCGGGGAGCTGTTTTTT; CDR3: CASRRDRIAGELFF; J: TRBJ2-2; size: many; D: TRBD1; V: TRBV12-3/TRBV12-4
DNA: TGTGCCAGCAGCCGGCTGAACACCGGGGAGCTGTTTTTT; CDR3: CASSRLNTGELFF; J: TRBJ2-2; size: many; D: -; V: TRBV3-1
DNA: TGTGCCAGCAGTTACCCCTTGGGACAGCTTACCTCTGGAAACACCATATATTTT; CDR3: CASSYPLGQLTSGNTIYF; J: TRBJ1-3; size: many; D: TRBD1; V: TRBV6-5
DNA: TGCAGTGCCCCCGAGGGACAGCCGAACACTGAAGCTTTCTTT; CDR3: CSAPEGQPNTEAFF; J: TRBJ1-1; size: -; D: TRBD1; V: TRBV20-1
DNA: TGTGCCAGCAGCTTACCTGGAGGGGGCGGCTACGAGCAGTACTTC; CDR3: CASSLPGGGGYEQYF; J: TRBJ2-7; size: many; D: -; V: TRBV7-8
DNA: TGTGCCACCAACAACCCGGGACACCTCTCCTACGAGCAGTACTTC; CDR3: CATNNPGHLSYEQYF; J: TRBJ2-7; size: many; D: -; V: TRBV28
DNA: TGCAGCGTGCGAAACGGGACAGTGCGAGAGACCCAGTACTTC; CDR3: CSVRNGTVRETQYF; J: TRBJ2-5; size: -; D: TRBD1; V: TRBV29-1
DNA: TGTGCCAGTAGCCCCGGGACCTCGCGGGAGACCCAGTACTTC; CDR3: CASSPGTSRETQYF; J: TRBJ2-5; size: many; D: -; V: TRBV19
DNA: TGTGCCAGCAGACCACAGGGAAGCATCGGTGAGCAGTTCTTC; CDR3: CASRPQGSIGEQFF; J: TRBJ2-1; size: many; D: -; V: TRBV28
DNA: TGCAGTGCTAGGAGGCCTGACAGGTGGGCCTATGGCTACACCTTC; CDR3: CSARRPDRWAYGYTF; J: TRBJ1-2; size: many; D: -; V: TRBV20-1
DNA: TGTGCCAGCAGTTTCGGGCAGGGTGAGCAGTACTTC; CDR3: CASSFGQGEQYF; J: TRBJ2-7; size: many; D: -; V: TRBV12-3/TRBV12-4
DNA: TGTGCCAGCAGTTACCCCACGGGTAGGGCAGAGACCCAGTACTTC; CDR3: CASSYPTGRAETQYF; J: TRBJ2-5; size: many; D: -; V: TRBV6-5
DNA: TGTGCCAGCAGATCCGGACAGGGCGGGAATGAGCAGTTCTTC; CDR3: CASRSGQGGNEQFF; J: TRBJ2-1; size: -; D: TRBD1; V: TRBV11-2
DNA: TGCAGCGCAACAGCGGGGATGAACACCGGGGAGCTGTTTTTT; CDR3: CSATAGMNTGELFF; J: TRBJ2-2; size: many; D: TRBD2; V: TRBV29-1
DNA: TGCGCCAGCAGCCTGGGGACAACGAACACCGGGGAGCTGTTTTTT; CDR3: CASSLGTTNTGELFF; J: TRBJ2-2; size: many; D: -; V: TRBV5-1
DNA: TGTGCCACCAGTGATTTTAAGATGACAGGGCAGGGGCAGTTCTTC; CDR3: CATSDFKMTGQGQFF; J: TRBJ2-1; size: many; D: TRBD1; V: TRBV24-1
DNA: TGTGCCAGCAGCCACGCCGGGAGGCCTCCAGAGACCCAGTACTTC; CDR3: CASSHAGRPPETQYF; J: TRBJ2-5; size: -; D: TRBD2; V: TRBV14
DNA: TGCGCCAGCTACGACAGGGAGCGAGAAAAACTGTTTTTT; CDR3: CASYDREREKLFF; J: TRBJ1-4; size: many; D: TRBD1; V: TRBV10-2
DNA: TGTGCCAGCAGCTTAGAGGGAGGGAGTTCCTACAATGAGCAGTTCTTC; CDR3: CASSLEGGSSYNEQFF; J: TRBJ2-1; size: many; D: TRBD2; V: TRBV5-1
DNA: TGTGCCAGCAGTTTCGACAGGCCGACAGATACGCAGTATTTT; CDR3: CASSFDRPTDTQYF; J: TRBJ2-3; size: many; D: -; V: TRBV12-3/TRBV12-4
DNA: TGCAGTGCTAGGGGGGTGGCTAGCGGGAGCATTGATACGCAGTATTTT; CDR3: CSARGVASGSIDTQYF; J: TRBJ2-3; size: many; D: TRBD2; V: TRBV20-1
DNA: TGCAGTGCTAGTGCCGGGACAGGGTACAATGAGCAGTTCTTC; CDR3: CSASAGTGYNEQFF; J: TRBJ2-1; size: many; D: TRBD1; V: TRBV20-1
DNA: TGTGCCAGCTCACCGGGACAAAACTCTGAAGCTTTCTTT; CDR3: CASSPGQNSEAFF; J: TRBJ1-1; size: -; D: -; V: TRBV18
DNA: TGTGCCAGCAGCATCTTCTGGAAGGGGACTAGCAGACAGAGCTCCTACAATGAGCAGTTCTTC; CDR3: CASSIFWKGTSRQSSYNEQFF; J: TRBJ2-1; size: many; D: -; V: TRBV21-1
DNA: TGCGCCAGCAGCTTGGCCGTGACGGCCACAGATACGCAGTATTTT; CDR3: CASSLAVTATDTQYF; J: TRBJ2-3; size: many; D: -; V: TRBV5-1
DNA: TGTGCCAGCAGCCAAGGAGGAGATACGCAGTATTTT; CDR3: CASSQGGDTQYF; J: TRBJ2-3; size: many; D: -; V: TRBV4-2
DNA: TGTGCCAGCAGTTTACCAGGTACCCTTCGAACAGATACGCAGTATTTT; CDR3: CASSLPGTLRTDTQYF; J: TRBJ2-3; size: many; D: -; V: TRBV28
DNA: TGCAGCGTTGAGAGAGAGACCCAGTACTTC; CDR3: CSVERETQYF; J: TRBJ2-5; size: many; D: -; V: TRBV29-1
DNA: TGTGCCAGCAGCCTGACAGTTTCCTACAATGAGCAGTTCTTC; CDR3: CASSLTVSYNEQFF; J: TRBJ2-1; size: -; D: -; V: TRBV28
DNA: TGTGCCAGCCTACAAACGGGCCGTACGAGGGACAATGAGCAGTTCTTC; CDR3: CASLQTGRTRDNEQFF; J: TRBJ2-1; size: few; D: -; V: TRBV18
DNA: TGTGCCAGCAGTTTTTCCATTTTCTACAATGAGCAGTTCTTC; CDR3: CASSFSIFYNEQFF; J: TRBJ2-1; size: many; D: -; V: TRBV28
DNA: TGTGCCAGCGGGCAGCCCCAGCATTTT; CDR3: CASGQPQHF; J: TRBJ1-5; size: many; D: -; V: TRBV5-5
DNA: TGTGCCAGCAGCTCACAGGGGCCCTACGAGCAGTACTTC; CDR3: CASSSQGPYEQYF; J: TRBJ2-7; size: many; D: TRBD1; V: TRBV28
DNA: TGTGCCAGCAGCTCTGGGGGAGGGGGTGACCCTGAAGCTTTCTTT; CDR3: CASSSGGGGDPEAFF; J: TRBJ1-1; size: many; D: -; V: TRBV28
DNA: TGTACCAGCAGTCCTCCAGCGGGGTGGGGCACTGAAGCTTTCTTT; CDR3: CTSSPPAGWGTEAFF; J: TRBJ1-1; size: -; D: -; V: TRBV28
DNA: TGTGCCAGCAGTGAAGCTGGCGGGTTCTACGAGCAGTACTTC; CDR3: CASSEAGGFYEQYF; J: TRBJ2-7; size: many; D: -; V: TRBV6-1
DNA: TGTGCCATCAGAGACAGGGCCCATCAGCCCCAGCATTTT; CDR3: CAIRDRAHQPQHF; J: TRBJ1-5; size: many; D: TRBD1; V: TRBV10-3
DNA: TGCGCCAGCAGTCGGGGGGGACTGGATGACAATGAGCAGTTCTTC; CDR3: CASSRGGLDDNEQFF; J: TRBJ2-1; size: many; D: TRBD2; V: TRBV5-1
DNA: TGTGCCAGCAGCTTGGGACCCGGGACTGAAGCTTTCTTT; CDR3: CASSLGPGTEAFF; J: TRBJ1-1; size: few; D: -; V: TRBV13
DNA: TGCGCCAGCAGCTTTTACGTAAACAATGAGCAGTTCTTC; CDR3: CASSFYVNNEQFF; J: TRBJ2-1; size: many; D: -; V: TRBV5-1
DNA: TGTGCCAGCAGCTTCAGCGGCTCCTACGAGCAGTACTTC; CDR3: CASSFSGSYEQYF; J: TRBJ2-7; size: many; D: -; V: TRBV27
DNA: TGTGCCAGCAGCCCGTGGGCAGTTATGAACACTGAAGCTTTCTTT; CDR3: CASSPWAVMNTEAFF; J: TRBJ1-1; size: many; D: -; V: TRBV9
DNA: TGTGCCAGCAGCGTAGCTTTGCTGGATACGCAGTATTTT; CDR3: CASSVALLDTQYF; J: TRBJ2-3; size: few; D: -; V: TRBV9